The subject of this entry is one TCR beta chain. The data stem from a study of blood T cell repertoires in COVID-19. Study overall: COVID-19 samples collected from the United States, Italy and Spain covered acute and convalescent phases. T cells, B-cell-depleted T cells, or PBMCs supplied cDNA or gDNA.

This CDR3 has 15 residues. Germline V CDR1 and CDR2: MGHRA, YSYEKL. The V segment lost 7 bases and the J segment 3 bases; nucleotides outside the gene matches: 7. In the original workflow: Nucleated cell counts were estimated from reference gene primer amplification. Method: immunoSEQ multiplex PCR; TCRdb's copy keeps in-frame clones and lacks some. The V and J calls and the clone size are those of that table, but D and trimming were determined from the DNA. The sample lists some 250,000 clones; about four fifths were seen once. The receptor's source is a man aged 30 to 39 who had recovered from COVID-19. Sequenced: peripheral blood. The gene calls are TRBV4-1 and TRBJ2-3, with 10 nucleotides matching TRBD2. DNA for the CDR3: TGCGCCAGCACCCTAGCGGGGGTTGGAACAGATACGCAGTATTTT. Its translation is CASTLAGVGTDTQYF.